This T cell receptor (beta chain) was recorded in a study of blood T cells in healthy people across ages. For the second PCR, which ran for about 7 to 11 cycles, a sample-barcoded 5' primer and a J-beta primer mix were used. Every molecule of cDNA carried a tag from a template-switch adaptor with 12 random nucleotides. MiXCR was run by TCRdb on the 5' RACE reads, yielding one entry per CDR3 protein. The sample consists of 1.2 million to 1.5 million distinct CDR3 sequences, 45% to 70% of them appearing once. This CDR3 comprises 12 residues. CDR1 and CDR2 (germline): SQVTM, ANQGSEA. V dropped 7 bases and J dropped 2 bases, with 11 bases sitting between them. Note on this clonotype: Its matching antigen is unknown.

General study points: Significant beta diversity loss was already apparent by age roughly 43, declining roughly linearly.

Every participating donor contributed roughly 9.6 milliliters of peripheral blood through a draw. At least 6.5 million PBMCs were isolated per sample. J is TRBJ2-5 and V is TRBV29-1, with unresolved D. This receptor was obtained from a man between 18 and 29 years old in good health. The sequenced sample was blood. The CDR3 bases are TGCAGCGCCCGCTGGCCTCAAGAGACCCAGTACTTC. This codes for CSARWPQETQYF. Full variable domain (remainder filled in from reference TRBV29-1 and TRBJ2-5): SAVISQKPSRDICQRGTSLTIQCQVDSQVTMMFWYRQQPGQSLTLIATANQGSEATYESGFVIDKFPISRPNLTFSTLTVSNMSPEDSSIYLCSARWPQETQYFGPGTRLLVL.